The next 13 T cell receptor beta chains were all read from a single sample in a study of OX40 agonist ivuxolimab in advanced cancers. Receptor amplification or capture employed the immunoSEQ multiplex PCR assay. TCRdb obtained this table from immuneACCESS and retained in-frame rearrangements with V and J assigned. These tables miss some clones; where compared with another copy, unresolved V genes account for less than half of the shortfall, and the remainder is unexplained. The sample table holds 44,000 or so clones, of which more than 75% were seen once. Jointly, the top ten make up under 20% of the sample. The sequencing used CD4+ or CD8+ T cells sorted from blood, collected in a trial of the OX40 agonist ivuxolimab. Receptor source: an adult with an advanced solid tumor such as melanoma, head and neck, liver or kidney cancer.

The chain links TRBV28 to TRBJ2-1, with 8 bases identical to TRBD2. Germline CDR1 and CDR2: MDHEN and SYDVKM. The CDR3 loop spans 13 amino acids. The V segment lost 5 bases and the J segment 8 bases; nucleotides outside the gene matches: 5. The CDR3 coding sequence is TGTGCCAGCAGTGTCGGGGGGGACTATGAGCAGTTCTTC. Its protein product is CASSVGGDYEQFF.

The chain links TRBV7-9 to TRBJ1-4; 9 nucleotides match TRBD1. After removal of 0 bases from V and 7 bases from J, the junction contained 9 bases not matched to a gene. The germline gives CDR1 SEHNR, CDR2 FQNEAQ (reference sequence). The CDR3 sequence is 17 residues long. In DNA form, the CDR3 reads TGTGCCAGCAGCTTAGCGGGGACAGGGTTCGGGACTGAAAAACTGTTTTTT. Its translation is CASSLAGTGFGTEKLFF.

The chain carries TRBV4-1 and TRBJ1-1, with 8 bases fitting TRBD1. CDR3 length: 12 amino acids. V was pared by 4 bases and J by 9 bases, with 4 bases of the junction left unmatched. Per germline, CDR1 MGHRA and CDR2 YSYEKL. This chain's CDR3 is CASSPGQGKAFF. Here the CDR3 DNA reads TGCGCCAGCAGCCCAGGACAGGGTAAAGCTTTCTTT.

The chain is built from TRBV6-5 and TRBJ2-2; D may be TRBD2 (7 bases). V was pared by 1 base and J by 7 bases, with 13 bases between. Per germline, CDR1 MNHEY and CDR2 SVGAGI. The CDR3 length is 15 residues. DNA for the CDR3: TGTGCCAGCAGTTACTTCGGGGGGCAGGGCGGGGAGCTGTTTTTT. Translating gives CASSYFGGQGGELFF.

The chain employs TRBV6-1 and TRBJ1-1; possible D gene TRBD1, 6 bases. V was clipped by 7 bases and J by 4 bases, with 16 bases between them. This CDR3 has 14 residues. The germline V gene encodes CDR1 MNHNS and CDR2 SASEGT. CDR3 in DNA: TGTGCCAGCACTTACCGGGGGGCTGCCACTGAAGCTTTCTTT. Its translation: CASTYRGAATEAFF.

The rearrangement links TRBV15 to TRBJ2-1; the match to TRBD1 covers 9 bases. The CDR3 extends over 16 amino acids. The V and J ends lost 0 bases and 9 bases, in that order; junction bases with no gene match: 9. CDR1 LNHNV and CDR2 YYDKDF come from the germline V gene (reference sequence). CDR3 loop: CATSRDKGTGYTEQFF. DNA for the CDR3: TGTGCCACCAGCAGAGATAAAGGGACAGGGTATACTGAGCAGTTCTTC.

The chain couples TRBV15 to TRBJ2-3; 13 bases agree with TRBD2. The J segment lost 5 bases and the V segment lost 5 bases, leaving 13 bases of the junction unmatched. This CDR3 spans 18 amino acids. CDR1 and CDR2 from the germline V gene are LNHNV and YYDKDF (reference sequence). DNA for the CDR3: TGTGCCACCAGCGCCAGACTAGCGGGAGGTAGTCTAGGAGATACGCAGTATTTT. This gives the protein CATSARLAGGSLGDTQYF.

V gene TRBV6-5 combines with J gene TRBJ2-5; D gene unclear. Trimming took 9 bases from V and 3 from J, leaving 5 bases between them. Per the germline V gene, CDR1 is MNHEY and CDR2 is SVGAGI. The CDR3 has 10 residues. The CDR3 nucleotides are TGTGCCAGAAGAGAAGAGACCCAGTACTTC. It is translated as CARREETQYF.

In DNA form, the CDR3 reads TGTGCCAGCAGTCCGGGACTAGCGGGGGTGCGGACGCAGTATTTT. Its translation: CASSPGLAGVRTQYF. The gene calls are TRBV27 and TRBJ2-3; TRBD2 matches 14 bases. CDR1 is MNHEY and CDR2 is SMNVEV in the germline V gene (reference sequence). There are 15 residues in the CDR3. V shed 5 bases, J shed 9 bases, and the junction held 7 bases outside the gene matches.

The gene calls are TRBV5-4 and TRBJ2-1; 8 nucleotides align to TRBD1. CDR1 SGHNT and CDR2 YYREEE come from the germline V gene (reference sequence). The CDR3 sequence is 14 residues long. Trimming removed 2 bases from V and 8 bases from J; junction bases left unmatched: 6. CDR3 DNA: TGTGCCAGCAGCTTTGGGCAGGGGGCTTATGAGCAGTTCTTC. Its translation is CASSFGQGAYEQFF.

The chain links TRBV19 to TRBJ1-6, with D perhaps matching TRBD1 (6 bases). V lost 5 bases and J lost 7, with 21 bases in between. Germline lookup yields CDR1 LNHDA and CDR2 SQIVND (reference sequence). This CDR3 region has 17 residues. CDR3 amino acids: CASSPSSGGPINSPLHF. Here the CDR3 DNA reads TGTGCCAGTAGTCCAAGTAGCGGGGGGCCGATAAATTCACCCCTCCACTTT.

J is TRBJ2-6 and V is TRBV30; D gene ambiguous. The V end lost 2 bases, the J end lost 4 bases, and 9 bases lay between the germline ends. Germline V gene lookup returns CDR1 GTSNPN and CDR2 SVGIG (reference sequence). The CDR3 sequence is 14 residues long. CDR3 DNA: TGTGCCTGGAGTTTCGGTGGCGGGGCCAACGTCCTGACTTTC. It codes for CAWSFGGGANVLTF.

The V gene is TRBV6-1, the J gene TRBJ2-7; perhaps D is TRBD1 or TRBD2 (6 bases each). This CDR3 contains 15 residues. Per the germline V gene, CDR1 is MNHNS and CDR2 is SASEGT. Trimming stripped 7 bases from V and 4 bases from J, with 20 bases between. The chain's CDR3 is CASIAPGDTMYEQYF. The CDR3 DNA follows: TGTGCCAGCATCGCACCGGGGGACACGATGTACGAGCAGTACTTC.